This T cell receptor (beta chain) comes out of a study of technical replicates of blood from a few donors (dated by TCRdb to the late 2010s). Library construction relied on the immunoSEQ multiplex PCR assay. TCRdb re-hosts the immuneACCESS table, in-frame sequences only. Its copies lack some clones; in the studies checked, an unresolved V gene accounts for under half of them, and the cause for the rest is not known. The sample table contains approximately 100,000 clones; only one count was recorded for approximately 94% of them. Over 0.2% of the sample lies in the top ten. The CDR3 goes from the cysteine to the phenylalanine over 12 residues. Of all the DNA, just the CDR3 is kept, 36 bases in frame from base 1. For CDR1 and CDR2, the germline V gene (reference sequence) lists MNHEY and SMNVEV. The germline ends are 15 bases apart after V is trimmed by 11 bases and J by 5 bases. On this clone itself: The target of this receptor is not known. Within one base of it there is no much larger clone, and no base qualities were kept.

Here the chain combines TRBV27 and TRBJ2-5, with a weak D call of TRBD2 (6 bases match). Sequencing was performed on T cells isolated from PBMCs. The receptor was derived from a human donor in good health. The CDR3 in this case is CAAGAGFETQYF. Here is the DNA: TGTGCCGCCGGGGCGGGGTTCGAGACCCAGTACTTC.